This T cell receptor (beta chain) was identified during a study of control samples from healthy donors and cancer patients. TCRdb keeps only in-frame clones here, not all; method: immunoSEQ multiplex PCR. Of roughly 120,000 clones in the sample, 88% were seen once. Sequencing was performed on blood. This clonotype was obtained from a man aged 45-65 years in good health.

The CDR3 DNA reads TGTGCCAGCAGCTTACAGCGGGGGGGCGCAGATACGCAGTATTTT. The encoded protein is CASSLQRGGADTQYF. V is TRBV7-9 and J is TRBJ2-3; 10 nucleotides line up with TRBD2. V shed 2 bases, J shed 4 bases, and the junction held 3 bases outside the gene matches. The CDR3 consists of 15 residues. Germline-derived CDR1 and CDR2 are SEHNR and FQNEAQ (reference sequence).